These 22 T cell receptor beta chains were all obtained from the same sample, sequenced in a study of response to subunit inactivated influenza vaccine. Each CDR3 protein is one row after TCRdb ran MiXCR on the RT-PCR reads. This table has approximately 230,000 distinct CDR3 sequences, 12% appearing once. The input for sequencing was non-naive T cells sorted from PBMCs, taken 14 to 15 days before vaccination. All receptors derive from a man over 45 who received an inactivated influenza vaccine.

The V and J genes are TRBV4-1 and TRBJ2-7; the D gene is possibly TRBD1 (5 bases). Germline CDR1 reads MGHRA; CDR2 reads YSYEKL. V shed 1 base and J shed 7 bases, with 11 bases lying between them. The CDR3 contains 13 residues. The CDR3 bases are TGCGCCAGCAGCCAAGTACAGGTGGAGGAGCAGTACTTC. Protein product: CASSQVQVEEQYF.

The V call is TRBV3-1, the J call TRBJ2-1, with D uncertain. The length of the CDR3 is 15 residues. Germline assignment: CDR1 LGHDT and CDR2 YNNKEL (reference sequence). The ends were cut back, 1 base at V and 7 bases at J, with 14 bases in the middle. The CDR3 reads CASSQGGVGKNEQFF. CDR3 nucleotide sequence: TGTGCCAGCAGCCAAGGAGGCGTAGGGAAGAATGAGCAGTTCTTC.

The chain employs TRBV6-1 and TRBJ1-5, with D possibly matching TRBD1 (6 bases). The germline V and J ends were trimmed by 2 bases and 2 bases, with 10 bases remaining between them. CDR1 and CDR2 (germline): MNHNS, SASEGT. The CDR3 runs to 15 residues. This chain's CDR3 is CASSEFRGGNQPQHF. CDR3 DNA sequence: TGTGCCAGCAGTGAATTTAGGGGGGGCAATCAGCCCCAGCATTTT.

This clonotype was observed a handful of times. The J gene is TRBJ2-2, the V gene TRBV5-6, with 12 nucleotides matching TRBD1. Losses at the gene ends were 3 bases for V and 4 bases for J; bases not matched to a gene: 1. The germline V gene has CDR1 SGHDT and CDR2 YYEEEE. CDR3 length: 15 amino acids. Written as DNA, the CDR3 is TGTGCCAGCAGCTGGGACAGGGGGCTCACCGGGGAGCTGTTTTTT. This encodes CASSWDRGLTGELFF. The full variable domain, its missing parts supplied by reference TRBV5-6 and TRBJ2-2, is DAGVTQSPTHLIKTRGQQVTLRCSPKSGHDTVSWYQQALGQGPQFIFQYYEEEERQRGNFPDRFSGHQFPNYSSELNVNALLLGDSALYLCASSWDRGLTGELFFGEGSRLTVL.

This chain links TRBV7-2 with TRBJ2-7; 10 bases are shared with TRBD1. Unmatched junction bases numbered 8, after V lost 1 base and J lost 5 bases. The germline V gene encodes CDR1 SGHTA and CDR2 FQGNSA. The CDR3 extends over 16 amino acids. The CDR3 DNA reads TGTGCCAGCAGCTTAGATTATAACGGGACAGGGGACGAGCAGTACTTC. Residues: CASSLDYNGTGDEQYF.

The genes are TRBV15 and TRBJ2-1, with D perhaps being TRBD1 or TRBD2 (6 bases each). Trimming pared 5 bases from V and 1 base from J, leaving 12 bases between. This CDR3 is built from 15 residues. The germline gives CDR1 LNHNV, CDR2 YYDKDF (reference sequence). CDR3 protein: CATSAKGGSYNEQFF. The CDR3 bases are TGTGCCACCAGCGCGAAGGGGGGTTCCTACAATGAGCAGTTCTTC. Using reference TRBV15 and TRBJ2-1 for the parts outside the CDR3, the full variable domain is DAMVIQNPRYQVTQFGKPVTLSCSQTLNHNVMYWYQQKSSQAPKLLFHYYDKDFNNEADTPDNFQSRRPNTSFCFLDIRSPGLGDTAMYLCATSAKGGSYNEQFFGPGTRLTVL.

This rearrangement joins TRBV6-5 to TRBJ1-6; 10 bases map to TRBD1. The CDR3 loop spans 16 amino acids. Germline values: CDR1 MNHEY, CDR2 SVGAGI. Losses at the gene ends were 2 bases for V and 7 bases for J; bases not matched to a gene: 5. The CDR3 DNA sequence: TGTGCCAGCAGTTACCGCAGGGACAGGGGAAATTCACCCCTCCACTTT. It is translated as CASSYRRDRGNSPLHF.

This clonotype was seen many times. The chain employs TRBV24-1 and TRBJ2-4; D unresolved. The V end lost 3 bases, the J end lost 0 bases, and 11 bases lay between the germline ends. CDR1 is KGHDR and CDR2 is SFDVKD in the germline V gene. The CDR3 has 16 residues. The CDR3 coding sequence is TGTGCCACCAGTGATCAATACAGCGAAGCCAAAAACATTCAGTACTTC. It encodes CATSDQYSEAKNIQYF.

This clonotype was seen a handful of times. V usage is TRBV10-2 and J usage is TRBJ2-2; 7 nucleotides match TRBD1. Germline V gives CDR1 WSHSY, CDR2 SAAADI. This CDR3 spans 19 amino acids. Germline trimming cut 6 bases from V and 0 bases from J; bases unmatched to any gene: 16. The CDR3 is CASRGRAGSGGSNTGELFF. Here the CDR3 DNA reads TGCGCCAGCAGGGGCCGAGCAGGGTCAGGGGGTTCGAACACCGGGGAGCTGTTTTTT.

The rearrangement links TRBV7-2 to TRBJ2-7, with 9 bases lining up with TRBD2. The CDR3 spans 15 residues. V lost 4 bases and J lost 2; bases outside the gene matches: 6. The germline CDR1 and CDR2 sequences are SGHTA and FQGNSA. CDR3 residues: CASSSTSGIAYEQYF. Here the CDR3 DNA reads TGTGCCAGCAGCTCGACTAGCGGCATTGCCTACGAGCAGTACTTC.

This clonotype was counted only a few times. The chain employs TRBV4-1 and TRBJ1-4, with a tentative D call TRBD1 (6 bases). Germline V gene data show CDR1 as MGHRA and CDR2 as YSYEKL. Trimming took off 5 bases at V and 10 bases at J, with 17 bases between the two ends. The CDR3 runs to 14 residues. CDR3: CASSLGQLGGKLFF. In DNA, the CDR3 is TGCGCCAGCAGCTTAGGACAGCTAGGGGGAAAACTGTTTTTT.

This clonotype was counted ten times or more. The J gene is TRBJ2-2, the V gene TRBV12-3 or TRBV12-4; D is unclear. This CDR3 comprises 12 residues. Trimming took off 5 bases at V and 2 bases at J, with 3 bases between the two ends. The CDR3 region is CASSANTGELFF. The CDR3 region has the DNA TGTGCCAGCAGTGCCAACACCGGGGAGCTGTTTTTT.

The genes are TRBV7-2 and TRBJ2-2; 7 nucleotides match TRBD1. Trimming removed 5 bases from V and 6 bases from J; junction bases left unmatched: 6. The CDR3 loop spans 14 amino acids. The germline V gene has CDR1 SGHTA and CDR2 FQGNSA. The CDR3 coding sequence is TGTGCCAGCAGCACACAGGGGACAGCCGGGGAGCTGTTTTTT. Protein sequence: CASSTQGTAGELFF.

The chain recombines TRBV28 with TRBJ2-7; 8 bases are shared with TRBD1. V shed 6 bases, J shed 3 bases, and the junction held 7 bases outside the gene matches. Germline V gene lookup returns CDR1 MDHEN and CDR2 SYDVKM. This CDR3 has 14 residues. CDR3 DNA: TGTGCCAGCAGACCCGGGACAGGCAACTACGAGCAGTACTTC. This encodes CASRPGTGNYEQYF.

This chain connects TRBV4-2 to TRBJ1-2; 8 nucleotides agree with TRBD1. V was clipped by 0 bases and J by 2 bases; unmatched bases: 2. The germline V gene encodes CDR1 LGHNA and CDR2 YNFKEQ. The CDR3 sequence is 15 residues long. The CDR3 region is CASSQEQGANYGYTF. The CDR3 DNA reads as TGTGCCAGCAGCCAAGAGCAGGGGGCGAACTATGGCTACACCTTC.

The J gene is TRBJ1-1, the V gene TRBV3-1; possibly TRBD1 for D (6 bases). The CDR3 contains 14 residues. V shed 0 bases and J shed 6 bases, with 11 bases lying between them. Germline CDR1 and CDR2: LGHDT and YNNKEL (reference sequence). CDR3 sequence reads: CASSQEGGPPEAFF. In DNA form, the CDR3 reads TGTGCCAGCAGCCAAGAAGGGGGACCCCCTGAAGCTTTCTTT.

The gene calls are TRBV11-1 and TRBJ2-2, with D perhaps TRBD1 (5 bases). The length of the CDR3 is 18 residues. Germline V gene lookup returns CDR1 SGHAT and CDR2 FQDESV (reference sequence). Trimming pared 5 bases from V and 3 bases from J, leaving 22 bases between. As DNA, the CDR3 is TGTGCCAGCAGCCTCACTCCGGGCCGCAGGGATTACACCGGGGAGCTGTTTTTT. It is translated as CASSLTPGRRDYTGELFF. Variable domain in full (rest from reference TRBV11-1 and TRBJ2-2): EAEVAQSPRYKITEKSQAVAFWCDPISGHATLYWYRQILGQGPELLVQFQDESVVDDSQLPKDRFSAERLKGVDSTLKIQPAELGDSAMYLCASSLTPGRRDYTGELFFGEGSRLTVL.

The chain links TRBV6-1 to TRBJ2-7, with a possible D match to TRBD2 (5 bases). This CDR3 is built from 16 residues. Germline CDR1 reads MNHNS; CDR2 reads SASEGT. Trimming removed 7 bases from V and 0 bases from J, with 19 bases in between. As DNA, the CDR3 is TGTGCCAGCAAAATGCTAGCCGTAGAATCCTCCTACGAGCAGTACTTC. It translates to CASKMLAVESSYEQYF.

This clonotype was detected only a few times. The rearrangement uses TRBV5-4 and TRBJ2-5; D uncertain. Looked up from germline, CDR1 is SGHNT and CDR2 is YYREEE (reference sequence). The CDR3 runs to 14 residues. Trimming left V 4 bases short and J 0 bases short, with 10 bases between. CDR3 sequence: CASSLRPNQETQYF. CDR3 DNA: TGTGCCAGCAGCCTTCGACCTAACCAAGAGACCCAGTACTTC. Drawing the rest from reference TRBV5-4 and TRBJ2-5, the complete variable domain is ETGVTQSPTHLIKTRGQQVTLRCSSQSGHNTVSWYQQALGQGPQFIFQYYREEENGRGNFPPRFSGLQFPNYSSELNVNALELDDSALYLCASSLRPNQETQYFGPGTRLLVL.

The rearrangement links TRBV4-2 to TRBJ1-3; D is unclear. The CDR3 spans 15 residues. Germline CDR1 reads LGHNA; CDR2 reads YNFKEQ. Trimming stripped 0 bases from V and 8 bases from J, with 14 bases between. In DNA, the CDR3 is TGTGCCAGCAGCCAAGATAGGACCGAAACTGACACCATATATTTT. The encoded protein is CASSQDRTETDTIYF.

This chain connects TRBV7-9 to TRBJ2-1; 13 bases map to TRBD2. CDR1 SEHNR and CDR2 FQNEAQ come from the germline V gene (reference sequence). V shed 5 bases and J 8 bases; nucleotides not matched to a gene: 6. The CDR3 contains 15 residues. The CDR3 region is CASSAGTSGTDEQFF. CDR3 nucleotide sequence: TGTGCCAGCAGCGCCGGGACTAGCGGGACTGATGAGCAGTTCTTC. The complete variable domain, with remaining parts taken from reference TRBV7-9 and TRBJ2-1, reads DTGVSQNPRHKITKRGQNVTFRCDPISEHNRLYWYRQTLGQGPEFLTYFQNEAQLEKSRLLSDRFSAERPKGSFSTLEIQRTEQGDSAMYLCASSAGTSGTDEQFFGPGTRLTVL.

The sample holds a few counts of this clonotype. V and J are TRBV7-9 and TRBJ2-2, with 9 bases lining up with TRBD1. V lost 4 bases, J lost 7 bases, and 7 bases stayed unmatched. There are 15 residues in the CDR3. CDR1 is SEHNR, CDR2 FQNEAQ, per germline (reference sequence). CDR3 DNA: TGTGCCAGCAGCTCCGGGACAGGGATTTACGGGGAGCTGTTTTTT. Protein: CASSSGTGIYGELFF.